This TCR beta chain was sequenced during a study of blood T cell repertoires in COVID-19. Assay: immunoSEQ multiplex PCR; the TCRdb copy retains only in-frame clones and omits some. The table lists about 59,000 clones, around 81% of them singletons, with 3.5% in the top ten. V was clipped by 4 bases and J by 3 bases; unmatched bases: 9. The CDR3 has 16 amino acids. Per germline, CDR1 MNHEY and CDR2 SMNVEV (reference sequence). The chain combines TRBV27 with TRBJ1-5; 7 nucleotides match TRBD1. The source is a woman older than 75 with acute or convalescent COVID-19. Sequenced input: peripheral blood. Here the CDR3 reads CASSSIFGTANQPQHF. In nucleotides, the CDR3 is TGTGCCAGCAGTTCAATTTTTGGGACAGCCAATCAGCCCCAGCATTTT.